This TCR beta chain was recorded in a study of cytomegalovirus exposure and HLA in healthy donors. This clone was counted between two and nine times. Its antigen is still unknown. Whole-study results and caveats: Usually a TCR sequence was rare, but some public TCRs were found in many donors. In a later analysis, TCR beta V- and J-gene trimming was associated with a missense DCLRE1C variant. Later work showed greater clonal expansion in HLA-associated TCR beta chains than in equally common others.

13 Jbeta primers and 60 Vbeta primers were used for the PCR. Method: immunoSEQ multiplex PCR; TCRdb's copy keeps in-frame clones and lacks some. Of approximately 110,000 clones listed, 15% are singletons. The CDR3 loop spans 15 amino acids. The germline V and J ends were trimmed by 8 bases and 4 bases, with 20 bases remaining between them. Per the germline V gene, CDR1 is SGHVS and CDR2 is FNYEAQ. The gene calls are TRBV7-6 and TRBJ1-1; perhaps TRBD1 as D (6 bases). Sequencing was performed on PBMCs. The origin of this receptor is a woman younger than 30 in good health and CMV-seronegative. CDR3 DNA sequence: TGTGCCAGCGGGAATTACGACAGGCCGGGCACTGAAGCTTTCTTT. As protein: CASGNYDRPGTEAFF.